The clone carrying this TCR beta chain was seen repeatedly, ten times or more. Reverse transcription used around 500 ng RNA and constant-region primers for alpha and beta. Alpha and beta chain libraries were made separately by chain-specific third strand synthesis with multiplexing indices. TCRdb used MiXCR to reprocess the 5' RACE reads, holding one entry per CDR3 protein. The repertoire holds around 8,800 distinct CDR3 sequences, with around 7% as singletons. This entry is derived from a study of HIV-infected patients and healthy controls. All unsorted peripheral T cells were captured because whole blood was used without fractionation. With 3 bases removed from V and 6 bases from J, the gap between germline ends came to 17 bases. The CDR3 is 15 amino acids. Germline loops: CDR1 SGHTA, CDR2 FQGNSA.

This specimen consisted of blood, obtained before antiretroviral therapy. This clonotype was obtained from an adult with HIV infection. The chain carries TRBV7-2 and TRBJ1-2, with a possible D match to TRBD1 (5 bases). This CDR3 reads CASSFDSSWRNGYTF. The CDR3 DNA follows: TGTGCCAGCAGCTTCGACAGTAGTTGGCGGAATGGCTACACCTTC. Complete variable domain (other parts from reference TRBV7-2 and TRBJ1-2): GAGVSQSPSNKVTEKGKDVELRCDPISGHTALYWYRQSLGQGLEFLIYFQGNSAPDKSGLPSDRFSAERTGGSVSTLTIQRTQQEDSAVYLCASSFDSSWRNGYTFGSGTRLTVV.